This T cell receptor (beta chain) is from a study of long-term antiretroviral therapy in people with HIV. Study-level points and caveats: Neither ART adherence, viral resistance nor therapy changes were documented. Transplant-donor-level diversity was not reached after ART, though diversity increased. Controls showed broader CDR3 length ranges than did the HIV repertoires.

Survey level was the resolution at which the v3.0 immunoSEQ assay ran. Sequenced by immunoSEQ multiplex PCR; TCRdb stores in-frame clones only, minus some. The sample records tens of thousands of clones, roughly 80% being singletons. Comment on this clone: Its matching antigen is unknown.

The CDR3 is 15 residues long. The germline V gene has CDR1 SGHTA and CDR2 FQGTGA. Trimming took 1 base from V and 2 from J, leaving 12 bases between them. The V gene is TRBV7-3, the J gene TRBJ2-7; unclear D gene. The TCR originated in a woman aged 18-30 years with HIV. Sequencing was performed on unsorted PBMCs, taken 0.8 years after starting antiretroviral therapy. The CDR3 DNA reads as TGTGCCAGCAGCTTAAACCAAGGTCCCCCCTACGAGCAGTACTTC. It encodes CASSLNQGPPYEQYF.